These 3 T cell receptor beta chains were all obtained from the same sample, sequenced in a study of identical twins. TCRdb reprocessed the 5' RACE reads via MiXCR and lists one record per CDR3 protein. Of just under 550,000 distinct CDR3 sequences listed, 13% to 15% were seen once; the top ten hold about 0.47%. This same sample was also taken into another study, of yellow fever vaccine responses in identical twins.

The sample was CD4+ T cells sorted from blood. All receptors come from a woman younger than 35 in good health.

The chain couples TRBV20-1 to TRBJ2-7, with 8 bases identical to TRBD2. CDR1 is DFQATT and CDR2 is SNEGSKA in the germline V gene (reference sequence). V lost 1 base, J lost 5 bases, and 10 bases stayed unmatched. The CDR3 consists of 15 residues. CDR3 region: CSARGPGLATNEQYV. CDR3 in DNA: TGCAGTGCTAGAGGCCCCGGACTAGCTACAAACGAGCAGTACGTC.

Only a few counts were recorded for this clonotype. The chain links TRBV20-1 to TRBJ2-3; D is undetermined. The germline gives CDR1 DFQATT, CDR2 SNEGSKA (reference sequence). Trimming took 6 bases from V and 6 from J, leaving 10 bases between them. The CDR3 is 11 amino acids. As DNA, the CDR3 is TGCAGTGCCGGTACTGGGGATACGCAGTATTTT. The encoded protein is CSAGTGDTQYF.

This chain links TRBV3-1 with TRBJ1-6; TRBD1 matches 7 bases. J was trimmed by 6 bases and V by 5 bases; bases with no gene match: 4. The CDR3 is made up of 14 amino acids. Germline CDR1 LGHDT, CDR2 YNNKEL (reference sequence). CDR3 in amino acids: CASSSQGINSPLHF. The CDR3 DNA reads as TGTGCCAGCAGCTCACAGGGGATTAATTCACCCCTCCACTTT.